A selection of T cell receptor beta chains follows, all from one sample in a study of blood T cell repertoires in COVID-19. Assay: immunoSEQ multiplex PCR; the TCRdb copy retains only in-frame clones and omits some. The sample contains fewer than 130,000 clones, about 75% of which appear only once. The sequencing sample was made of peripheral blood. The receptors shown here come from a woman aged 80 or over with active or convalescent COVID-19. Both conserved end residues are part of each CDR3. The D gene is left open where the match is weak. Size is stated for part of the rows, as once, few or many counts, or as a class when the clone is expanded.

d_call j_call clone_size v_call cdr3_aa cdr3_nt
TRBD2 TRBJ2-7 NA TRBV5-1 CASSSGGTNSYEQYF TGCGCCAGCAGCTCGGGTGGGACTAACTCCTACGAGCAGTACTTC
TRBD1 TRBJ1-2 NA TRBV7-2 CASSSSLRQGRYTF TGTGCCAGCAGCTCCTCCCTCAGACAGGGCCGCTACACCTTC
TRBD1 TRBJ2-2 NA TRBV14 CASSEGQGGTGELFF TGTGCCAGCAGCGAGGGACAGGGTGGCACCGGGGAGCTGTTTTTT
NA TRBJ2-7 NA TRBV2 CASSRRTVSYEQYF TGTGCCAGCAGTCGGCGGACAGTCTCCTACGAGCAGTACTTC
NA TRBJ2-1 NA TRBV4-2 CASSQDGGYLGIF TGTGCCAGCAGCCAAGATGGGGGGTACCTAGGTATCTTC
TRBD1 TRBJ1-5 NA TRBV5-1 CASSLWTGPNQPQHF TGCGCCAGCAGCTTGTGGACAGGTCCGAATCAGCCCCAGCATTTT
TRBD2 TRBJ2-1 NA TRBV24-1 CATVGRNSNEQFF TGTGCCACCGTCGGGAGGAATAGCAATGAGCAGTTCTTC
TRBD1 TRBJ1-5 NA TRBV5-6 CASSPTGSGQPQHF TGTGCCAGCAGCCCGACAGGGTCGGGTCAGCCCCAGCATTTT
TRBD2 TRBJ2-1 once TRBV2 CASRGPGLAADGVF TGTGCCAGCAGGGGACCGGGACTAGCGGCAGATGGGGTCTTC
TRBD2 TRBJ2-1 NA TRBV18 CASSSRTSGYWSEQFF TGTGCCAGCTCATCTAGGACTAGCGGGTACTGGAGTGAGCAGTTCTTC
TRBD1 TRBJ1-2 NA TRBV28 CASTRTGSDYGYTF TGTGCCAGCACCCGGACAGGGTCCGACTATGGCTACACCTTC
TRBD1 TRBJ2-1 NA TRBV7-3 CASSLYGTGAYNEQFF TGTGCCAGCAGCTTATACGGGACAGGGGCCTACAATGAGCAGTTCTTC
NA TRBJ1-6 NA TRBV7-9 CASSLVSGLGVNSPLHF TGTGCCAGCAGCTTAGTTTCTGGACTAGGGGTTAATTCACCCCTCCACTTT
TRBD2 TRBJ2-4 NA TRBV2 CASSDKLGGDIQYF TGTGCCAGCAGTGATAAGCTCGGGGGGGACATTCAGTACTTC
TRBD1 TRBJ2-1 NA TRBV7-3 CASSPNRGYYNEQFF TGTGCCAGCAGCCCTAACAGGGGATATTACAATGAGCAGTTCTTC
TRBD2 TRBJ2-3 NA TRBV27 CASSLFGGGVTDTQYF TGTGCCAGCAGTTTATTCGGCGGGGGGGTCACAGATACGCAGTATTTT